This T cell receptor beta chain was found in a study of blood T cell repertoires in COVID-19. Study background: The United States, Italy and Spain supplied acute and convalescent COVID-19 samples. T cells, B-cell-depleted T cells, or PBMCs provided the cDNA or gDNA that served as material.

The length of the CDR3 is 11 residues. With 2 bases removed from V and 12 bases from J, the gap between germline ends came to 8 bases. In germline, CDR1 is MNHNY, CDR2 SVGAGI (reference sequence). Original handling: Researchers report that nucleated cell counts were estimated from reference gene primer amplification. Profiled with immunoSEQ multiplex PCR; TCRdb holds only in-frame clones, not every one. The V and J calls and clone size come from that table; D and trimming were worked out from the DNA. The sample records roughly 200,000 clones, just under 90% being singletons. The TCR comes from a man in his 60s who had recovered from COVID-19. Sample: peripheral blood. This chain uses TRBV6-6 with TRBJ2-1; a weak D match, TRBD1 (6 bases). The CDR3, as DNA: TGTGCCAGCAGTTACAGCAGGGGGCAGTTCTTC. The encoded protein is CASSYSRGQFF.